The 8 T cell receptor beta chains in this list originate from one sample, sequenced in a study of T cell responses to AZD1222 COVID-19 vaccine. Using immunoSEQ multiplex PCR, the repertoire was profiled, and TCRdb retains in-frame clones only, with some absent. The sample records over 100,000 clones, 89% being singletons. The source material was peripheral blood, sampled on day 0 of AZD1222 vaccination. The receptor set was obtained from an adult in good health.

The gene calls are TRBV29-1 and TRBJ2-1; no definite D call. V was trimmed by 1 base and J by 0 bases, leaving 7 bases between them. CDR1 is SQVTM and CDR2 is ANQGSEA in the germline V gene. CDR3 length equals 14 residues. CDR3 residues: CSVEGTSSYNEQFF. The DNA of the CDR3 is TGCAGCGTTGAAGGGACCAGCTCCTACAATGAGCAGTTCTTC.

The rearrangement uses TRBV5-4 and TRBJ1-2; TRBD1 agrees at 8 bases. CDR1 is SGHNT, CDR2 YYREEE, per germline (reference sequence). The CDR3 runs 16 residues. Unmatched junction bases numbered 13, after V lost 4 bases and J lost 5 bases. CDR3 bases: TGTGCCAGCAGCCCAGGGGGCTGGGACCTCATATATGGCTACACCTTC. As protein: CASSPGGWDLIYGYTF.

This chain uses TRBV3-1 (or the pseudogene TRBV3-2) with TRBJ1-5; D unresolved. Trimming left V 1 base short and J 0 bases short, with 4 bases between. The CDR3 is 14 amino acids. Germline V gene sequence: CDR1 LGHDT, CDR2 YNNKEL (reference sequence). CDR3 in amino acids: CASSQVYSNQPQHF. In DNA, the CDR3 is TGTGCCAGCAGCCAAGTTTATAGCAATCAGCCCCAGCATTTT.

CDR3 DNA: TGTGCCAGTGGGACAGGGGGCAAACCCCAGCATTTT. It encodes CASGTGGKPQHF. The V gene is TRBV19, the J gene TRBJ1-5; TRBD1 matches at 12 bases. The CDR3 loop spans 12 amino acids. CDR1 and CDR2 from the germline V gene are LNHDA and SQIVND (reference sequence). Trimming took 8 bases from V and 10 from J; bases not matched to a gene: 3.

The CDR3: CASSLTGSSYEQYF. As DNA, the CDR3 is TGTGCCAGCAGTCTAACCGGGAGCTCCTACGAGCAGTACTTC. The chain carries TRBV27 and TRBJ2-7; perhaps TRBD2 as D (6 bases). Germline V gene sequence: CDR1 MNHEY, CDR2 SMNVEV (reference sequence). This CDR3 has 14 amino acids. Trimming cost V 5 bases and J 0 bases, with 11 bases left between them.

The rearrangement joins TRBV4-1 to TRBJ1-3; D ambiguous. V lost 1 base and J 0 bases, leaving 13 bases between the germline ends. The CDR3 has 17 amino acids. Looked up from germline, CDR1 is MGHRA and CDR2 is YSYEKL. The CDR3 sequence: CASSQGSVTPSGNTIYF. The DNA for the CDR3 is TGCGCCAGCAGCCAAGGTTCAGTTACCCCCTCTGGAAACACCATATATTTT.

The V and J genes are TRBV6-6 and TRBJ2-2, with a weak D call TRBD2 (5 bases). V was shortened by 6 bases and J by 6 bases, with 14 bases between the two germline ends. This CDR3 spans 14 amino acids. Germline CDR1 reads MNHNY; CDR2 reads SVGAGI (reference sequence). The CDR3: CASRILGSAGELFF. The CDR3 DNA is TGTGCCAGCAGAATACTAGGGTCGGCCGGGGAGCTGTTTTTT.

This clone was seen once. The rearrangement uses TRBV5-1 and TRBJ1-2; D might be TRBD1 (5 bases). Germline values: CDR1 SGHRS, CDR2 YFSETQ. The CDR3 spans 14 residues. The V end was cut by 0 bases, the J end by 1 base, with 7 bases between. The CDR3 nucleotides read TGCGCCAGCAGCTTGGGGACATTTAACTATGGCTACACCTTC. Amino acids: CASSLGTFNYGYTF.